Each of the 13 T cell receptor beta chains below was sequenced from the same sample in a study of blood T cell repertoires in COVID-19. TCRdb's copy holds only in-frame clones and misses some; the assay was immunoSEQ multiplex PCR. The profile shows 55,000 to 80,000 clones, 70% to 85% of them singletons. The specimen was peripheral blood. These TCRs come from an elderly woman with active or convalescent COVID-19.

This rearrangement joins TRBV5-1 to TRBJ1-1; TRBD1 matches at 10 bases. The length of the CDR3 is 15 residues. The ends lost 4 bases at V and 4 bases at J; junction bases unmatched: 7. Germline V CDR1 and CDR2: SGHRS, YFSETQ. As DNA, the CDR3 is TGCGCCAGCAGCGACCCGACAGGGGGCAGCACTGAAGCTTTCTTT. This sequence encodes CASSDPTGGSTEAFF.

This chain joins TRBV6-5 and TRBJ1-6; weak D call: TRBD1 (6 bases). Germline V CDR1 and CDR2: MNHEY, SVGAGI. V lost 6 bases to trimming and J lost 0 bases, with 6 bases between them. The CDR3 is made up of 14 amino acids. CDR3 residues: CASRDSSYNSPLHF. The CDR3 coding sequence is TGTGCCAGCAGGGACAGCTCCTATAATTCACCCCTCCACTTT.

The J gene is TRBJ2-2, the V gene TRBV3-1 (or the pseudogene TRBV3-2), with D perhaps matching TRBD2 (6 bases). The CDR3 loop spans 15 amino acids. Germline V gene sequence: CDR1 LGHDT, CDR2 YNNKEL (reference sequence). The germline V and J ends were trimmed by 1 base and 2 bases, with 8 bases remaining between them. The CDR3 loop is CASSQGLENTGELFF. In nucleotides, the CDR3 is TGTGCCAGCAGCCAAGGACTAGAAAACACCGGGGAGCTGTTTTTT.

The V call is TRBV29-1, the J call TRBJ1-2; TRBD1 matches at 10 bases. There are 14 residues in the CDR3. Germline V gives CDR1 SQVTM, CDR2 ANQGSEA. V shed 6 bases and J 8 bases; nucleotides not matched to a gene: 12. The DNA of the CDR3 is TGCAGCGTAGGACCGCGGGACAGGGGCCGAGGCTACACCTTC. It specifies CSVGPRDRGRGYTF.

This clone turned up a few times. This chain joins TRBV18 and TRBJ2-7; D is perhaps TRBD2 (6 bases). This CDR3 has 17 amino acids. Trimming shortened V by 3 bases and J by 5 bases, and 23 bases separated the two germline ends. Germline V gene lookup returns CDR1 KGHSH and CDR2 LQKENI. The CDR3 nucleotides are TGTGCCAGCTCACCTCGTCGGGGTGCAGGGACTTCTGACGAGCAGTACTTC. Its protein product is CASSPRRGAGTSDEQYF.

This rearrangement joins TRBV11-2 to TRBJ2-2; TRBD1 agrees at 7 bases. The CDR3 extends over 16 amino acids. V shed 2 bases, J shed 5 bases, and the junction held 8 bases outside the gene matches. Germline values: CDR1 SGHAT, CDR2 FQNNGV. The CDR3 loop reads CASSLSPNRGTGELFF. CDR3 nucleotides: TGTGCCAGCAGCTTAAGTCCAAACAGGGGTACCGGGGAGCTGTTTTTT.

The chain recombines TRBV19 with TRBJ1-2; 10 bases agree with TRBD1. There are 15 residues in the CDR3. The trim removed 5 bases at V and 8 bases at J, leaving 11 bases unmatched. CDR1 and CDR2 (germline): LNHDA, SQIVND (reference sequence). In nucleotides, the CDR3 is TGTGCCAGTAGTCTCGGGACAGGGGACGGTCGGGGCTACACCTTC. Amino acids: CASSLGTGDGRGYTF.

This chain connects TRBV3-1 (or the pseudogene TRBV3-2) to TRBJ2-7, with D perhaps matching TRBD2 (6 bases). Germline CDR1 reads LGHDT; CDR2 reads YNNKEL (reference sequence). V lost 3 bases and J 5 bases, leaving 14 bases between the germline ends. This CDR3 has 14 amino acids. In nucleotides, the CDR3 is TGTGCCAGCAGCCAGTTGGGGGGTACCAACGAGCAGTACTTC. It specifies CASSQLGGTNEQYF.

This clone appeared a few times. The V and J genes are TRBV9 and TRBJ1-3; 7 nucleotides line up with TRBD1. The CDR3 is 17 residues long. V lost 3 bases to trimming and J lost 3 bases; unmatched junction nucleotides: 12. The germline V gene has CDR1 SGDLS and CDR2 YYNGEE. CDR3 in DNA: TGTGCCAGCAGCGCAGAAACGGGACAGTTCTTTGGAAACACCATATATTTT. Translation: CASSAETGQFFGNTIYF.

This chain links TRBV6-5 with TRBJ2-1, with a tentative D call TRBD1 (5 bases). The V gene lost 2 bases and the J gene lost 4 bases, with 9 bases spanning the gap. In germline, CDR1 is MNHEY, CDR2 SVGAGI. This CDR3 contains 14 residues. CDR3: CASSYLDTYNEQFF. The CDR3 nucleotides read TGTGCCAGCAGTTACCTGGACACTTACAATGAGCAGTTCTTC.

The chain recombines TRBV11-2 with TRBJ1-4, with a possible D match to TRBD1 (5 bases). This CDR3 has 14 amino acids. Looked up from germline, CDR1 is SGHAT and CDR2 is FQNNGV. V was trimmed by 1 base and J by 6 bases, leaving 9 bases between them. CDR3 nucleotide sequence: TGTGCCAGCAGCTTAGCAGGGTCTCATGAAAAACTGTTTTTT. Translating it yields CASSLAGSHEKLFF.

This chain uses TRBV19 with TRBJ1-3; TRBD1 is a possible D gene (6 bases). V shed 8 bases and J shed 3 bases, with 8 bases lying between them. Germline-derived CDR1 and CDR2 are LNHDA and SQIVND (reference sequence). The CDR3 consists of 12 residues. Here the CDR3 DNA reads TGTGCCAGTGGACAGAATGGAAACACCATATATTTT. Its translation is CASGQNGNTIYF.

The genes are TRBV7-7 and TRBJ2-2; 8 bases line up with TRBD2. The germline gives CDR1 SSHAT, CDR2 FNYEAQ (reference sequence). CDR3 length: 14 amino acids. J lost 6 bases, V lost 8 bases, and 8 bases had no gene match. CDR3 nucleotide sequence: TGTGCCAGCTCTCGGGGGGGCCCGGCCGGGGAGCTGTTTTTT. This codes for CASSRGGPAGELFF.